A selection of T cell receptor beta chains follows, all from one sample in a study of PD-L1 blockade in urothelial cancer. Produced via immunoSEQ multiplex PCR; TCRdb's table is partial and in-frame only. The table includes 45,000 to 60,000 clones, roughly four fifths detected once. Material: PBMCs, obtained around atezolizumab (anti-PD-L1) treatment. The receptors derive from a man between 50 and 59 years old with urothelial cancer. Each CDR3 is given with its conserved first and last residue.

TRBV2	TRBJ1-4	CASSAARDEKLFF
TRBV19	TRBJ1-1	CASTLEQGNTEAFF
TRBV7-3	TRBJ1-5	CASSLQGNQPQHF
TRBV27	TRBJ1-2	CASSLQGPNGYTF
TRBV19	TRBJ1-1	CASTLGGRNTEAFF
TRBV5-1	TRBJ2-5	CASSKGLAGNQETQYF
TRBV27	TRBJ1-6	CASSLTGFSPLHF
TRBV18	TRBJ1-1	CASSPGQNTEAFF
TRBV6-5	TRBJ1-4	CASTDRGDNEKLFF
TRBV11-3	TRBJ2-3	CASSLASTGDTQYF
TRBV2	TRBJ1-5	CASRKTGDHQPQHF
TRBV27	TRBJ1-5	CASSPHNQPQHF
TRBV19	TRBJ1-1	CASTSQGAIKNTEAFF
TRBV9	TRBJ1-3	CASSVDFSGNTIYF
TRBV5-8	TRBJ1-2	CASSLGGDRLYGYTF
TRBV6-1	TRBJ1-3	CASSEVGARSGNTIYF
TRBV7-9	TRBJ1-3	CASSPYRDRLSGNTIYF
TRBV30	TRBJ2-3	CAWSAADTQYF
TRBV2	TRBJ2-1	CASSIRDTEQFF
TRBV28	TRBJ1-1	CASSSTDRLNTEAFF
TRBV7-8	TRBJ1-2	CASSLIQGDDYTF
TRBV9	TRBJ2-1	CASSVRAGEYNEQFF
TRBV18	TRBJ1-1	CASSPSLGVTEAFF
TRBV10-3	TRBJ2-5	CAISESKASAETQYF
TRBV5-6	TRBJ1-2	CASSGAETNYGYTF
TRBV14	TRBJ1-1	CASSRAGTAYSEAFF
TRBV11-2	TRBJ1-2	CASSLAVRNYGYTF
TRBV4-2	TRBJ2-1	CASSHSGGGNEQFF
TRBV5-1	TRBJ2-3	CASSRLSSGGATDTQYF
TRBV19	TRBJ1-5	CASSIGRDQPQHF
TRBV5-1	TRBJ2-3	CASSGDGTDTQYF
TRBV7-9	TRBJ2-1	CASSLPVGQNNEQFF
TRBV7-2	TRBJ2-7	CASSLGQNSEQYF
TRBV10-3	TRBJ2-1	CAIQGVSSGLSSYNEQFF
TRBV19	TRBJ1-1	CASSTIETVNTEAFF
TRBV29-1	TRBJ1-3	CSVYTGGPGNTIYF
TRBV6-5	TRBJ2-3	CASSYSLRRTDTQYF
TRBV28	TRBJ1-2	CASRFYYGYTF
TRBV25-1	TRBJ1-5	CASSESSGRNQPQHF
TRBV5-4	TRBJ1-2	CASSTTRGYGYTF
TRBV11-2	TRBJ1-4	CASSSVIGGGLFF
TRBV7-8	TRBJ2-3	CASSLGGGRTDTQYF
TRBV2	TRBJ2-4	CASTTGLVVYF
TRBV11-2	TRBJ1-6	CASSPSTGYNSPLHF
TRBV10-2	TRBJ2-5	CASESNRVQATQYF
TRBV2	TRBJ2-7	CASSRGQGGEQYF
TRBV25-1	TRBJ2-1	CASSGQRGIGFF
TRBV20-1	TRBJ1-2	CSAPGQGVITF
TRBV10-2	TRBJ2-3	CASTTGTDYTTQYF
TRBV19	TRBJ2-2	CASSRAGAAGTGELFF
TRBV7-9	TRBJ1-5	CASSRGQGNNQPQHF
TRBV6-1	TRBJ2-2	CAGSVESNTGELFF
TRBV29-1	TRBJ1-1	CSTPAGNTEAFF
TRBV2	TRBJ2-5	CASSRSLQETQYF
TRBV6-1	TRBJ1-2	CASSEEGTGSNYGYTF